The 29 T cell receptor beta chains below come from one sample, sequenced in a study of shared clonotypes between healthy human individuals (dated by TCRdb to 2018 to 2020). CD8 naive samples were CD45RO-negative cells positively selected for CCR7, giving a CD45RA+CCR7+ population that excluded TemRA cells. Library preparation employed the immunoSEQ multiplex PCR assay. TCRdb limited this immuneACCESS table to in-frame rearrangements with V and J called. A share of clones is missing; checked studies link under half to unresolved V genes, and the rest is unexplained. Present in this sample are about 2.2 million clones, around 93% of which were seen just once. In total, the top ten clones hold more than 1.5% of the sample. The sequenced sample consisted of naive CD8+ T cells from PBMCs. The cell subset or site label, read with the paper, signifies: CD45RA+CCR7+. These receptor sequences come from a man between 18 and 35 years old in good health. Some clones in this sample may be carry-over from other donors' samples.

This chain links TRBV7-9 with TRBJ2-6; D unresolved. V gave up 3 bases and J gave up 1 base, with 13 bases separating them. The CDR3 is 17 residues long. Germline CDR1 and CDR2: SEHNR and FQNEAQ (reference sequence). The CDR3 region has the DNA TGTGCCAGCAGCTTCCCCCCTCTGGAGTCTGGGGCCAACGTCCTGACTTTC. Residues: CASSFPPLESGANVLTF. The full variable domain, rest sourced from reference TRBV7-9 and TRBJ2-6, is DTGVSQNPRHKITKRGQNVTFRCDPISEHNRLYWYRQTLGQGPEFLTYFQNEAQLEKSRLLSDRFSAERPKGSFSTLEIQRTEQGDSAMYLCASSFPPLESGANVLTFGAGSRLTVL.

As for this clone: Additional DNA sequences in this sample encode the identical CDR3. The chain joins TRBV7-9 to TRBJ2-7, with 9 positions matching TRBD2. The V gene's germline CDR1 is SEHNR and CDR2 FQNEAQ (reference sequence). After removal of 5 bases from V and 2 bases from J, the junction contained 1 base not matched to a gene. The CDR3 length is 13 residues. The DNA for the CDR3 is TGTGCCAGCAGCCGCGGGGGGGCCTACGAGCAGTACTTC. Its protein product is CASSRGGAYEQYF.

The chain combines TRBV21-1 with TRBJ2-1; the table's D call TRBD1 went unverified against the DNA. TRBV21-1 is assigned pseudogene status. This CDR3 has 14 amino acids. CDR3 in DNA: TGTGCCAGCAACGGACAGAACGTTCGGGATGAGCAGTTCTTC. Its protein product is CASNGQNVRDEQFF.

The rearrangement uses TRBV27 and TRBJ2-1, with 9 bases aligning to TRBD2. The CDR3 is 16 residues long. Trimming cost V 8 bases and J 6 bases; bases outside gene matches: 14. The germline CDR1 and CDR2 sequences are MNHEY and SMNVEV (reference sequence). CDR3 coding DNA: TGTGCCAGCGCGGGGGGGATGGGACTAGATTTCAATGAGCAGTTCTTC. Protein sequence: CASAGGMGLDFNEQFF.

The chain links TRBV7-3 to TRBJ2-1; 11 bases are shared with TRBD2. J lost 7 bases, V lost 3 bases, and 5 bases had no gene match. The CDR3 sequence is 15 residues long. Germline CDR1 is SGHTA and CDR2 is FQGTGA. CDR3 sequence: CASSFGTSGKNEQFF. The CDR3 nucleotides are TGTGCCAGCAGCTTCGGGACTAGCGGCAAGAATGAGCAGTTCTTC.

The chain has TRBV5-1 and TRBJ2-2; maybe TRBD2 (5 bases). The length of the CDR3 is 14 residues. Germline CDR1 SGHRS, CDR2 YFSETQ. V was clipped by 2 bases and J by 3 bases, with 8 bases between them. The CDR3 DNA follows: TGCGCCAGCAGCTTTACGGGGTACACCGGGGAGCTGTTTTTT. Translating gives CASSFTGYTGELFF.

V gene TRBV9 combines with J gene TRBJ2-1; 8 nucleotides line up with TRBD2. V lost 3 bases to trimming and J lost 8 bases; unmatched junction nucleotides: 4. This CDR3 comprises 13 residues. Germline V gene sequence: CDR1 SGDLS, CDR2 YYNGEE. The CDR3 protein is CASSGRTSYEQFF. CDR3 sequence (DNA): TGTGCCAGCAGCGGACGGACTAGCTATGAGCAGTTCTTC.

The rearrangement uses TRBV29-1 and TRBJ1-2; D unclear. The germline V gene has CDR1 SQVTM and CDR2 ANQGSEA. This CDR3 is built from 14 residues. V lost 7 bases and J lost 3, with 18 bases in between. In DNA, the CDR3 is TGCAGCGCCTGGGTGGAAGCACCTGACTATGGCTACACCTTC. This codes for CSAWVEAPDYGYTF.

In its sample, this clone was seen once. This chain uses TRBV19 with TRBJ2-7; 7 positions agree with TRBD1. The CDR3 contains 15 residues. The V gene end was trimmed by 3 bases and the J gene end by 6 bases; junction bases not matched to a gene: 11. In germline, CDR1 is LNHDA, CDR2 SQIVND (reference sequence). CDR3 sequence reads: CASSILSDRYGEQYF. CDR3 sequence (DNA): TGTGCCAGTAGTATTTTGTCGGACAGGTATGGCGAGCAGTACTTC. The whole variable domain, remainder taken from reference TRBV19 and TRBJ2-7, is DGGITQSPKYLFRKEGQNVTLSCEQNLNHDAMYWYRQDPGQGLRLIYYSQIVNDFQKGDIAEGYSVSREKKESFPLTVTSAQKNPTAFYLCASSILSDRYGEQYFGPGTRLTVT.

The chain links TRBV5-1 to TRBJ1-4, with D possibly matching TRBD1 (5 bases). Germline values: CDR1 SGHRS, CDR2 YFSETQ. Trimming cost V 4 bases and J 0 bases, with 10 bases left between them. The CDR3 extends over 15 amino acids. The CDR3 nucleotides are TGCGCCAGCAGCCTGGGGCGGCCAACTAATGAAAAACTGTTTTTT. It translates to CASSLGRPTNEKLFF.

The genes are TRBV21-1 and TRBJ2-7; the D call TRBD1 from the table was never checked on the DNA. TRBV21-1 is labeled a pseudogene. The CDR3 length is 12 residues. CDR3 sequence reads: CASALGTGEQYF. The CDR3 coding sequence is TGTGCCAGCGCCTTAGGGACAGGCGAGCAGTACTTC.

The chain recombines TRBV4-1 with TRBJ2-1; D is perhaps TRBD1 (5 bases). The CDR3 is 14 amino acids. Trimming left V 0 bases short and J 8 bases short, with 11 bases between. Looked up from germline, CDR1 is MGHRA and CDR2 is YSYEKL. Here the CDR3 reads CASSQEGRVYEQFF. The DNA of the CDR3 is TGCGCCAGCAGCCAAGAAGGCAGGGTCTATGAGCAGTTCTTC.

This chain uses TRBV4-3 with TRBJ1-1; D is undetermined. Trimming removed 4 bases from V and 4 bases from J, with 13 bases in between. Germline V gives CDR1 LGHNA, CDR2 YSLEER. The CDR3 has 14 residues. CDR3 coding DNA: TGCGCCAGCAGCCCAGGAACGCGTAGCACTGAAGCTTTCTTT. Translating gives CASSPGTRSTEAFF.

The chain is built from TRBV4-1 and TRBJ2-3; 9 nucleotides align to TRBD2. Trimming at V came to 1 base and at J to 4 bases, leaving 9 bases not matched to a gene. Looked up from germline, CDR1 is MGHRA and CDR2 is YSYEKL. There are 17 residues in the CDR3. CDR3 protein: CASSQAPSGNEADTQYF. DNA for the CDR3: TGCGCCAGCAGCCAAGCCCCTAGCGGGAACGAAGCAGATACGCAGTATTTT.

The CDR3 region has the DNA TGTGCCAGTAGTCAGACGGGACAGCTCTACGAGCAGTACTTC. Translated: CASSQTGQLYEQYF. The chain uses TRBV19 and TRBJ2-7; the match to TRBD1 covers 7 bases. Germline loops: CDR1 LNHDA, CDR2 SQIVND (reference sequence). The CDR3 has 14 residues. After removal of 5 bases from V and 3 bases from J, the junction contained 7 bases not matched to a gene.

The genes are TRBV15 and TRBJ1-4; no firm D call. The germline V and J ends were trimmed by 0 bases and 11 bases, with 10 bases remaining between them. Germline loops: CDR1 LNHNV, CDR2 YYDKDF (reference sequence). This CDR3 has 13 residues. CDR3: CATSREPSWKLFF. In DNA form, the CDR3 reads TGTGCCACCAGCAGAGAGCCCAGTTGGAAACTGTTTTTT.

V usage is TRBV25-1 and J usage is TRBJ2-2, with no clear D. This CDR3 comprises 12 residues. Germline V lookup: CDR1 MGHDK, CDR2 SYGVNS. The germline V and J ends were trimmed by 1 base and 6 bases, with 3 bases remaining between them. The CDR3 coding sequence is TGTGCCAGCAGTGAATTTCCCGGGGAGCTGTTTTTT. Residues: CASSEFPGELFF.

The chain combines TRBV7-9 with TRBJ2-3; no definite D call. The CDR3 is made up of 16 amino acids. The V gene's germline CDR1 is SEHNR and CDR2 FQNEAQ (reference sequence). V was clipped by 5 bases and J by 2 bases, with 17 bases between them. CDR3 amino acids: CASSPLTALDTDTQYF. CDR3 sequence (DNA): TGTGCCAGCAGCCCGCTGACGGCGCTAGACACAGATACGCAGTATTTT.

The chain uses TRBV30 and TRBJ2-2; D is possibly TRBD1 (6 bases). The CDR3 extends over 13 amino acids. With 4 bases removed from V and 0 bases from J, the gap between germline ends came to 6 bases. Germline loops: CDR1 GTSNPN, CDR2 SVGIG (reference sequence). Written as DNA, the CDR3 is TGTGCCTGGACAGGGGCGAACACCGGGGAGCTGTTTTTT. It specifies CAWTGANTGELFF.

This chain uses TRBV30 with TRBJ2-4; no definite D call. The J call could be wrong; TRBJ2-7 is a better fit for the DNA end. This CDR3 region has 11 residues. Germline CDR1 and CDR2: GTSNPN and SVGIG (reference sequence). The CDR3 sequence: CAYYSPYEQYF. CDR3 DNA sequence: TGTGCCTACTACAGTCCCTACGAGCAGTACTTC.

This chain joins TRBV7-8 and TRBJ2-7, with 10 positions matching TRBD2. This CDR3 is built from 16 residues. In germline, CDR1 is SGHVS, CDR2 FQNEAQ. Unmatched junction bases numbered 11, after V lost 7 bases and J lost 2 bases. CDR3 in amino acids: CASKVLGTSDPYEQYF. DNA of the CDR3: TGTGCCAGCAAGGTCCTTGGGACTAGCGACCCCTACGAGCAGTACTTC.

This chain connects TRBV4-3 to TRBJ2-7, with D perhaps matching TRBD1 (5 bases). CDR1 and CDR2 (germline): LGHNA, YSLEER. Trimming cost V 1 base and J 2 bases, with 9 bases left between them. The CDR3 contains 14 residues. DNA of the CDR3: TGCGCCAGCAGCCAAGGGGGCTTCGCCTACGAGCAGTACTTC. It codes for CASSQGGFAYEQYF.

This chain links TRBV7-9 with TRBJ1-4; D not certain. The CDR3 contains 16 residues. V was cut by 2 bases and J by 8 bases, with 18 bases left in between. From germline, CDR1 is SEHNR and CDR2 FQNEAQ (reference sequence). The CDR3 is CASSLNNAQVGEKLFF. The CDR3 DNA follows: TGTGCCAGCAGCTTAAATAATGCGCAAGTCGGGGAAAAACTGTTTTTT.

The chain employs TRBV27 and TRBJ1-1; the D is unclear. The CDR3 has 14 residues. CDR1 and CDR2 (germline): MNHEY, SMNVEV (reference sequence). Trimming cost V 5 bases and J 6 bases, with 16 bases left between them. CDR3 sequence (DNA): TGTGCCAGCAGTCCGTTATGGTCGGACCCTGAAGCTTTCTTT. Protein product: CASSPLWSDPEAFF.

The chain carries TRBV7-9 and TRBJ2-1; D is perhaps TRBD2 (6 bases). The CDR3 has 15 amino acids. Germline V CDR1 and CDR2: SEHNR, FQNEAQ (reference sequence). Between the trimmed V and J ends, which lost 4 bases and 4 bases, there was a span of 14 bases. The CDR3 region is CASSSPPGEYNEQFF. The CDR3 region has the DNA TGTGCCAGCAGCTCCCCCCCGGGAGAGTACAATGAGCAGTTCTTC.

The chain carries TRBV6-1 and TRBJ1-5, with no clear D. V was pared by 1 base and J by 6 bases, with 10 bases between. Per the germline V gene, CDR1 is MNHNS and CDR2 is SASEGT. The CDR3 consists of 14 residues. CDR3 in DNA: TGTGCCAGCAGTGAAGTAGAAGGCGGTCAGCCCCAGCATTTT. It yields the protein CASSEVEGGQPQHF.

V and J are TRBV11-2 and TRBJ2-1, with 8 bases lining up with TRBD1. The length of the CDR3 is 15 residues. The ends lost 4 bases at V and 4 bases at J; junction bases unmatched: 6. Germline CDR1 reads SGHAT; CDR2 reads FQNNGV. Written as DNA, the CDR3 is TGTGCCAGCAGCTGGCCGGGACAGGCATACAATGAGCAGTTCTTC. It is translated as CASSWPGQAYNEQFF.

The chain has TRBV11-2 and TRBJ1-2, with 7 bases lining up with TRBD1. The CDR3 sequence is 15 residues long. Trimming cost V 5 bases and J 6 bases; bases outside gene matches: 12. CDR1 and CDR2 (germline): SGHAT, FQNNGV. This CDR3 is CASSGPGQLINGYTF. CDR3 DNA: TGTGCCAGCAGCGGGCCGGGACAGCTGATAAATGGCTACACCTTC. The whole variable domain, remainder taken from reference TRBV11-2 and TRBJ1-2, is EAGVAQSPRYKIIEKRQSVAFWCNPISGHATLYWYQQILGQGPKLLIQFQNNGVVDDSQLPKDRFSAERLKGVDSTLKIQPAKLEDSAVYLCASSGPGQLINGYTFGSGTRLTVV.

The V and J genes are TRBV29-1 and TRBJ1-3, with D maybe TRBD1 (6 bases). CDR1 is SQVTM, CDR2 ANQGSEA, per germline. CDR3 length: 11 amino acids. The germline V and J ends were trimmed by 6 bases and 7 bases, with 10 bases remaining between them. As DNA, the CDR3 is TGCAGCGTCTCCCAGGGGAACACCATATATTTT. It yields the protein CSVSQGNTIYF.